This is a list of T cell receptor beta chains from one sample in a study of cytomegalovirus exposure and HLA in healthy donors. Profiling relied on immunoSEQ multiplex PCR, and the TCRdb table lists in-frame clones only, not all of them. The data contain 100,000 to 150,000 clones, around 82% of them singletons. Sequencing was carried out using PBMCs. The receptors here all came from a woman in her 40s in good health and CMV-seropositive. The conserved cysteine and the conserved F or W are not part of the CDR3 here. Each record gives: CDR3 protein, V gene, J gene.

ASSEAREILNEQF	TRBV2	TRBJ2-1
ASSPRGGSTDTQY	TRBV4-2	TRBJ2-3
ASSQGATSGRFYNEQF	TRBV4-3	TRBJ2-1
ASSASSRADTQY	TRBV5-6	TRBJ2-3
ASSYSRRTGVGKLF	TRBV6-5	TRBJ1-4
ASGLTPSGTAYEQY	TRBV12-5	TRBJ2-7
SSTRQGVFYT	TRBV7-9	TRBJ1-2
ASSLGTGGHTEAF	TRBV7-3	TRBJ1-1
ASSPLAGETYEQY	TRBV28	TRBJ2-7
ASSLGQGVTYEQY	TRBV5-6	TRBJ2-7
ASSVNSPGYEQY	TRBV10-2	TRBJ2-7
ASSDLGADSNQPQH	TRBV10-2	TRBJ1-5
ASTLYRVGSTEAF	TRBV5-1	TRBJ1-1
ASSLAGGPTGEQF	TRBV7-3	TRBJ2-1
AWSVGADTQY	TRBV30	TRBJ2-3
ASSPKRLAASTDTQY	TRBV18	TRBJ2-3
ASSSLAGVDEQY	TRBV19	TRBJ2-7
ASSLRGLAGALDEQF	TRBV5-1	TRBJ2-1
ASSQESLAGFRNTEAF	TRBV4-3	TRBJ1-1
ASSLSREEETQY	TRBV28	TRBJ2-5
AITKGGREEANEQF	TRBV10-3	TRBJ2-1
ASSLSSGGLTSYEQY	TRBV11-2	TRBJ2-7
ASSAGTGAYEQY	TRBV7-6	NA
ASSSGTVQETQY	TRBV5-1	TRBJ2-5
ASSLGTVQNTEAF	TRBV28	TRBJ1-1
ASSREREASYEQY	TRBV28	TRBJ2-7
ASSLVLGTAYNEQF	TRBV11-2	TRBJ2-1